Below, 14 T cell receptor beta chains from the same sample are listed, as sequenced in a study of early T cells in non-severe SARS-CoV-2 infection. MiXCR was run by TCRdb on the 5' RACE reads, yielding one entry per CDR3 protein. The table records about 27,000 distinct CDR3 sequences, more than 4.5% of them present only once. The sequenced sample was whole blood. Every receptor here comes from an adult who was a healthcare worker with PCR-confirmed SARS-CoV-2 infection or an uninfected control (not recorded which).

This clonotype was counted ten times or more. The CDR3 spells CASSPFKSGNSYNEQFF. In DNA form, the CDR3 reads TGCGCCAGCAGCCCGTTTAAGAGCGGGAATTCCTACAATGAGCAGTTCTTC. The V and J genes are TRBV4-1 and TRBJ2-1; 7 nucleotides match TRBD2. In germline, CDR1 is MGHRA, CDR2 YSYEKL. With 4 bases clipped from V and 1 base from J, the junction kept 10 bases outside the gene matches. The CDR3 covers 17 residues.

This clonotype was observed many times. CDR3 bases: TGTGCCAGCAGCCAAGTAACGGGGGTCCCTTACGAGCAGTACTTC. This sequence encodes CASSQVTGVPYEQYF. This chain joins TRBV4-2 and TRBJ2-7, with D possibly being TRBD2 (6 bases). The CDR3 length is 15 residues. V was clipped by 1 base and J by 4 bases, with 14 bases between them. CDR1 and CDR2 from the germline V gene are LGHNA and YNFKEQ.

This clonotype occurred many times. The chain employs TRBV29-1 and TRBJ2-1; 7 bases are a match to TRBD1. V lost 6 bases, J lost 4 bases, and 3 bases stayed unmatched. CDR3 length: 12 residues. The germline V gene has CDR1 SQVTM and CDR2 ANQGSEA. CDR3 residues: CSVVTGYNEQFF. In nucleotides, the CDR3 is TGCAGCGTCGTGACAGGGTACAATGAGCAGTTCTTC.

This clonotype came up many times. CDR3 protein: CASSLVAGGYNEQFF. The CDR3 coding sequence is TGTGCCAGCAGCTTAGTAGCGGGAGGCTACAATGAGCAGTTCTTC. The chain carries TRBV11-2 and TRBJ2-1, with 10 bases matching TRBD2. Trimming cost V 1 base and J 3 bases; bases outside gene matches: 0. CDR1 is SGHAT, CDR2 FQNNGV, per germline. The CDR3 consists of 15 residues.

This clonotype occurred a few times. The chain uses TRBV7-9 and TRBJ1-1, with D perhaps matching TRBD1 (5 bases). The CDR3 is made up of 14 amino acids. CDR1 SEHNR and CDR2 FQNEAQ come from the germline V gene (reference sequence). Deletions cut 5 bases from V and 2 bases from J, with 12 bases between. Written as DNA, the CDR3 is TGTGCCAGCAGCGGAGGGACGGTTAACACTGAAGCTTTCTTT. Amino acid sequence: CASSGGTVNTEAFF.

This clonotype showed up many times. CDR3 DNA sequence: TGTGCCAGCAGTTATTCGACTAGCGGGAGGGGTAGGGAGCAGTTCTTC. Protein sequence: CASSYSTSGRGREQFF. The chain recombines TRBV6-2 or TRBV6-3 with TRBJ2-1; the match to TRBD2 covers 14 bases. J gave up 10 bases and V 3 bases, and 8 bases lay outside the gene matches. Germline lookup yields CDR1 MNHEY and CDR2 SVGEGT. The CDR3 sequence is 16 residues long.

This clonotype was picked up many times. The chain uses TRBV7-2 and TRBJ2-7; D might be TRBD1 (5 bases). The CDR3 spans 15 residues. In germline, CDR1 is SGHTA, CDR2 FQGNSA. Trimming pared 1 base from V and 7 bases from J, leaving 17 bases between. The DNA of the CDR3 is TGTGCCAGCAGCTTAGATAGGGGCCCCCGTAGGGAGCAGTACTTC. It is translated as CASSLDRGPRREQYF.

This clonotype was counted between two and nine times. This chain connects TRBV2 to TRBJ2-1; maybe TRBD1 (5 bases). Germline V lookup: CDR1 SNHLY, CDR2 FYNNEI. The CDR3 covers 13 residues. V was cut by 11 bases and J by 5 bases, with 16 bases left in between. As DNA, the CDR3 is TGTGCCTCTAAGGGGAACCTCAACAATGAGCAGTTCTTC. Amino acids: CASKGNLNNEQFF.

The J gene is TRBJ2-7, the V gene TRBV11-2; the D call may be TRBD1 or TRBD2 (6 bases each). The CDR3 length is 16 residues. Germline values: CDR1 SGHAT, CDR2 FQNNGV. With 6 bases removed from V and 0 bases from J, the gap between germline ends came to 18 bases. CDR3 in amino acids: CASRLGGLSSSYEQYF. The CDR3 DNA is TGTGCCAGCAGGCTAGGGGGACTGTCAAGCTCCTACGAGCAGTACTTC.

This clonotype was recorded many times. V and J are TRBV6-2 or TRBV6-3 and TRBJ2-7; possibly TRBD2 for D (5 bases). In germline, CDR1 is MNHEY, CDR2 SVGEGT. CDR3 length: 13 amino acids. The germline V and J ends were trimmed by 1 base and 7 bases, with 11 bases remaining between them. The CDR3 spells CASSYFSPGEQYF. CDR3 DNA: TGTGCCAGCAGTTACTTCTCTCCGGGGGAGCAGTACTTC.

This clonotype was picked up many times. V and J are TRBV4-3 and TRBJ1-6, with a weak D call TRBD1 (6 bases). V was clipped by 1 base and J by 8 bases, with 12 bases between them. From germline, CDR1 is LGHNA and CDR2 YSLEER. This CDR3 spans 15 amino acids. In DNA form, the CDR3 reads TGCGCCAGCAGCCAAGGGGACATGGGGTATTCACCCCTCCACTTT. It is translated as CASSQGDMGYSPLHF.

This clonotype has just a few counts. J is TRBJ2-1 and V is TRBV12-3 or TRBV12-4, with TRBD2 as a possible D gene (5 bases). V shed 6 bases and J shed 2 bases, with 14 bases lying between them. The CDR3 is 15 amino acids. In DNA form, the CDR3 reads TGTGCCAGCAGCCCACCGTGGCGGGCCTACAATGAGCAGTTCTTC. Encoded protein: CASSPPWRAYNEQFF.

This clonotype was found a few times. The chain joins TRBV27 to TRBJ2-1; the match to TRBD2 covers 13 bases. CDR1 and CDR2 (germline): MNHEY, SMNVEV (reference sequence). Losses at the gene ends were 4 bases for V and 7 bases for J; bases not matched to a gene: 4. This CDR3 comprises 15 residues. The CDR3 DNA is TGTGCCAGCAGTTCGGGACTAGCGGGATTAAATGAGCAGTTCTTC. It specifies CASSSGLAGLNEQFF.

This clonotype has a handful of counts. This chain joins TRBV20-1 and TRBJ2-2; D may be TRBD1 (6 bases). Deletions cut 1 base from V and 5 bases from J, with 17 bases between. CDR1 and CDR2 from the germline V gene are DFQATT and SNEGSKA (reference sequence). The CDR3 has 16 amino acids. The CDR3, as DNA: TGCAGTGCTAGAGTTCCTTCCAGGGGAACGACCGGGGAGCTGTTTTTT. This sequence encodes CSARVPSRGTTGELFF.